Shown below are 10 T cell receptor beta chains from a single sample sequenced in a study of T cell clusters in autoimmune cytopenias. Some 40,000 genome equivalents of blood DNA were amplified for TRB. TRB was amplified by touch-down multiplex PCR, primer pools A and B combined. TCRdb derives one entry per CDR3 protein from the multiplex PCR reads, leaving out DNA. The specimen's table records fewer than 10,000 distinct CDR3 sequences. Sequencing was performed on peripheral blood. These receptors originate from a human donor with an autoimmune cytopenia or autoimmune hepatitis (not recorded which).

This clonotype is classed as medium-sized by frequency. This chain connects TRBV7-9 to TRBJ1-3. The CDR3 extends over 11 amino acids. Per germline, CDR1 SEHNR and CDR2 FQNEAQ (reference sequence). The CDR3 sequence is CASTTGNTIYF.

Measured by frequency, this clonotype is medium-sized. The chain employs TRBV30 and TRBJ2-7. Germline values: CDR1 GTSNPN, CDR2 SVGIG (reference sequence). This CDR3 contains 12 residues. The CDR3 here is CAWRGGIDEQYF. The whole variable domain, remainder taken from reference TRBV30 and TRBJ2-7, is SQTIHQWPATLVQPVGSPLSLECTVEGTSNPNLYWYRQAAGRGLQLLFYSVGIGQISSEVPQNLSASRPQDRQFILSSKKLLLSDSGFYLCAWRGGIDEQYFGPGTRLTVT.

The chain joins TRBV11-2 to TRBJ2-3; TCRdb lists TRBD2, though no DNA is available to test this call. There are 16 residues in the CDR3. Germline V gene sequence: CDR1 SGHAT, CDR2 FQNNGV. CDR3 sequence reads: CASSLLAGLSTDTQYF.

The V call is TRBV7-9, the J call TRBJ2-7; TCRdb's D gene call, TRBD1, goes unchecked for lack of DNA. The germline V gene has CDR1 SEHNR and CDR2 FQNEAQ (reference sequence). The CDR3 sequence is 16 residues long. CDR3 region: CASSPHPRQGDDEQYF.

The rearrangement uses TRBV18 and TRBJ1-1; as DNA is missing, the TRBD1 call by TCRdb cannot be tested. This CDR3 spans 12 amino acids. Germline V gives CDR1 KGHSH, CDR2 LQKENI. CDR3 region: CASSPLQGEAFF.

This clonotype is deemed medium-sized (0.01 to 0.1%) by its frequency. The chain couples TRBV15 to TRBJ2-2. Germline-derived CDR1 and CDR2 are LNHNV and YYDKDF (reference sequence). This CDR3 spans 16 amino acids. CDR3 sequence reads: CATSSEWDINTGELFF.

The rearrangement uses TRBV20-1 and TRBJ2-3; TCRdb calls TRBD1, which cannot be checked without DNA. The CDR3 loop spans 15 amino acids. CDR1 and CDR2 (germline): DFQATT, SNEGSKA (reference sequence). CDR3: CSARAMDRVADTQYF.

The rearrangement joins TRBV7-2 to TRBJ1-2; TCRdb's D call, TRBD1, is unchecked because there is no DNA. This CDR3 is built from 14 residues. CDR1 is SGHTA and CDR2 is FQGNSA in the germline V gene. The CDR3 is CASSLARQGNGYTF.

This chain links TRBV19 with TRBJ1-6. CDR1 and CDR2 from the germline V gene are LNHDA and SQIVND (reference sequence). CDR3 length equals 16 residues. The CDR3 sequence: CASSIETRSGNSPLHF.

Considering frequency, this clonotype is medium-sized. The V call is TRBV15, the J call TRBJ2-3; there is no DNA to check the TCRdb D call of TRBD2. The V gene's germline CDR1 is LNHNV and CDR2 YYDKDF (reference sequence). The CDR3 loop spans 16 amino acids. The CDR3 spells CATSRSPGGLEDTQYF.